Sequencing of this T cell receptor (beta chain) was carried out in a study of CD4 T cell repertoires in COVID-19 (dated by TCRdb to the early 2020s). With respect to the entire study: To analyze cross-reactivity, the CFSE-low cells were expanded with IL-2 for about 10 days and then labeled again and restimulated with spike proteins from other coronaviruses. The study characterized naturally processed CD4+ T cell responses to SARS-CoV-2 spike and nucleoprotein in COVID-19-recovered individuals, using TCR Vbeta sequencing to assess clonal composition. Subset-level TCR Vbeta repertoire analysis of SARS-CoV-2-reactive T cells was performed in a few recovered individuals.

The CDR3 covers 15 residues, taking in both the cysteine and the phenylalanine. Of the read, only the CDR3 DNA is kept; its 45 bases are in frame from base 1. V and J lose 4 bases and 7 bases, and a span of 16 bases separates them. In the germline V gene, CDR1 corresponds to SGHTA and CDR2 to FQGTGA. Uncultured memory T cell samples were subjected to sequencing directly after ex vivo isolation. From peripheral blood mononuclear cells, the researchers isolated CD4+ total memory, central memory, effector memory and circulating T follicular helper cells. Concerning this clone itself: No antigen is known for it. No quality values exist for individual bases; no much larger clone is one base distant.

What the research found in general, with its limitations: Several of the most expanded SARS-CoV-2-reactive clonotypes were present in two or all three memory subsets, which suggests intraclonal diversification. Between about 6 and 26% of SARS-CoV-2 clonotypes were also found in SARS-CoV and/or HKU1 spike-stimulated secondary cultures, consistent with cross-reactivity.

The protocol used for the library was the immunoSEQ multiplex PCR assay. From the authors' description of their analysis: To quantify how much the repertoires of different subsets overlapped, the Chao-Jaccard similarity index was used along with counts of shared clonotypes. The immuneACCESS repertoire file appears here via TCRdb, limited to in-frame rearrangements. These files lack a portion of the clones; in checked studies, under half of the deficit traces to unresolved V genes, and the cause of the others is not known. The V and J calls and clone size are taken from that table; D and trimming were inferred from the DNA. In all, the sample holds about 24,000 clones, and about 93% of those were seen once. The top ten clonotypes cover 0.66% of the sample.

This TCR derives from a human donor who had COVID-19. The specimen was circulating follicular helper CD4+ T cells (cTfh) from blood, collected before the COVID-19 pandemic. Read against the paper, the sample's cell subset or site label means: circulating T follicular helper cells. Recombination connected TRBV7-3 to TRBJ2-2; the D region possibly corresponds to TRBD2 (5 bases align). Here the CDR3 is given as CASSSEGRENGELFF. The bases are TGTGCCAGCAGCTCGGAAGGAAGGGAGAACGGGGAGCTGTTTTTT.